Below, 26 T cell receptor beta chains from the same sample are listed, as sequenced in a study of T-cell reconstitution after alpha-beta-depleted transplantation in children. Unique molecular identifiers were built into the TCRbeta library. Using its own MiXCR run on the PCR reads, TCRdb lists one record per CDR3 protein. The sample carries 200,000 to 300,000 distinct CDR3 sequences, approximately 24% recorded once. Sequences were derived from PBMCs, mostly from graft donor cells, sampled 360 days after TCRalphabeta/CD19-depleted stem cell transplant. Every receptor here comes from a female patient aged 2-9 years who had a stem cell transplant for congenital amegakaryocytic thrombocytopenia, so the T cells may come from the graft donor.

The rearrangement links TRBV20-1 to TRBJ2-3; D uncertain. Looked up from germline, CDR1 is DFQATT and CDR2 is SNEGSKA (reference sequence). The V end was cut by 6 bases, the J end by 2 bases, with 15 bases between. CDR3 length: 14 amino acids. CDR3 loop: CSAQLSAFTDTQYF. The CDR3 DNA sequence: TGCAGTGCCCAACTAAGCGCTTTCACAGATACGCAGTATTTT.

The genes are TRBV23-1 and TRBJ2-1; D unresolved. TRBV23-1 is sorted into the ORF group, with uncertain function. The CDR3 is 17 amino acids. Trimming removed 0 bases at V and 7 bases at J, with 19 bases between. The CDR3 DNA follows: TGCGCCAGCAGTCAATCGGCCCATTTATCGGCTGCTAATGAGCAGTTCTTC. Its translation: CASSQSAHLSAANEQFF.

This clonotype was recorded a few times. This rearrangement joins TRBV20-1 to TRBJ2-1, with D possibly being TRBD1 or TRBD2 (6 bases each). The germline V and J ends were trimmed by 7 bases and 9 bases, with 10 bases remaining between them. Germline V gene sequence: CDR1 DFQATT, CDR2 SNEGSKA (reference sequence). The CDR3 sequence is 10 residues long. In DNA, the CDR3 is TGCAGTGTTGGGGGGCCTGAGCAGTTCTTC. It encodes CSVGGPEQFF.

V is TRBV2 and J is TRBJ1-2, with D unclear. Germline-derived CDR1 and CDR2 are SNHLY and FYNNEI. CDR3 length equals 12 residues. Between the trimmed V and J ends, which lost 1 base and 5 bases, there was a span of 5 bases. Written as DNA, the CDR3 is TGTGCCAGCAGTGAAGACCCATATGGCTACACCTTC. Translated: CASSEDPYGYTF.

This chain links TRBV9 with TRBJ1-2, with a weak D call TRBD1 (6 bases). This CDR3 region has 14 residues. V was trimmed by 0 bases and J by 8 bases, leaving 14 bases between them. Germline loops: CDR1 SGDLS, CDR2 YYNGEE. CDR3 DNA sequence: TGTGCCAGCAGCGTAGAGGAACAGGGCTGGGGCTACACCTTC. Protein: CASSVEEQGWGYTF. The variable domain in full, with the rest retrieved from reference TRBV9 and TRBJ1-2, is DSGVTQTPKHLITATGQRVTLRCSPRSGDLSVYWYQQSLDQGLQFLIQYYNGEERAKGNILERFSAQQFPDLHSELNLSSLELGDSALYFCASSVEEQGWGYTFGSGTRLTVV.

This rearrangement joins TRBV12-3 or TRBV12-4 to TRBJ1-1; D possibly corresponds to TRBD1 (6 bases). This CDR3 has 12 amino acids. Trimming stripped 5 bases from V and 8 bases from J, with 12 bases between. The CDR3, as DNA: TGTGCCAGCAGTACCGGGACAAAAGAAGCTTTCTTT. It codes for CASSTGTKEAFF.

This clonotype has just a few counts. CDR3: CASSFWRETQYF. The CDR3, as DNA: TGTGCCAGCAGTTTCTGGAGGGAGACCCAGTACTTC. V usage is TRBV12-3 or TRBV12-4 and J usage is TRBJ2-5; possibly TRBD2 for D (5 bases). CDR3 length: 12 amino acids. The ends were cut back, 3 bases at V and 5 bases at J, with 7 bases in the middle.

The chain has TRBV5-1 and TRBJ2-5; D remains unclear. V dropped 0 bases and J dropped 4 bases, with 13 bases sitting between them. In germline, CDR1 is SGHRS, CDR2 YFSETQ. There are 15 residues in the CDR3. For the CDR3, the DNA is TGCGCCAGCAGCTTGGAGGGTACAGTGTTAGAGACCCAGTACTTC. Translated: CASSLEGTVLETQYF.

The V gene is TRBV12-3 or TRBV12-4, the J gene TRBJ1-2; a possible D gene is TRBD1 (5 bases). CDR3 size: 15 residues. V was pared by 6 bases and J by 3 bases, with 17 bases between. The CDR3 DNA is TGTGCCAGCAGCTCCCGACGGGGCGGAGACTATGGCTACACCTTC. It codes for CASSSRRGGDYGYTF.

This clonotype appeared a few times. The V and J genes are TRBV5-1 and TRBJ1-4, with TRBD1 as a possible D gene (5 bases). The CDR3 contains 14 residues. The V end was cut by 4 bases, the J end by 7 bases, with 14 bases between. Germline V gene lookup returns CDR1 SGHRS and CDR2 YFSETQ. For the CDR3, the DNA is TGCGCCAGCAGCCAGGACGCGGGGGTTGAAAAACTGTTTTTT. It specifies CASSQDAGVEKLFF.

As to this clonotype: Mismatch with germline at one junction end may stem from a read error. The chain is built from TRBV4-1 and TRBJ1-1; D possibly corresponds to TRBD1 (5 bases). This CDR3 comprises 15 residues. Germline CDR1 MGHRA, CDR2 YSYEKL. CDR3 sequence reads: CASSQVGVGNPEAFF. CDR3 nucleotide sequence: TGCGCCAGCAGCCAAGTGGGGGTTGGGAACCCTGAAGCTTTCTTT.

The gene calls are TRBV15 and TRBJ1-1; a weak D match, TRBD1 (5 bases). CDR1 and CDR2 from the germline V gene are LNHNV and YYDKDF (reference sequence). The CDR3 has 14 amino acids. Trimming left V 4 bases short and J 7 bases short, with 16 bases between. DNA of the CDR3: TGTGCCACCAGCACCACCAGGGACGGCGATGAAGCTTTCTTT. This sequence encodes CATSTTRDGDEAFF. Supplemented by reference TRBV15 and TRBJ1-1, the full variable domain reads DAMVIQNPRYQVTQFGKPVTLSCSQTLNHNVMYWYQQKSSQAPKLLFHYYDKDFNNEADTPDNFQSRRPNTSFCFLDIRSPGLGDTAMYLCATSTTRDGDEAFFGQGTRLTVV.

In this sample, this clonotype turned up a few times. The rearrangement uses TRBV29-1 and TRBJ2-5; TRBD2 agrees at 7 bases. V trimming: 4 bases; J trimming: 5 bases; junction bases outside the gene matches: 7. The CDR3 is 13 amino acids. Germline V lookup: CDR1 SQVTM, CDR2 ANQGSEA. CDR3 DNA sequence: TGCAGCGTTGCCAAACTAGCGACGGAGACCCAGTACTTC. It yields the protein CSVAKLATETQYF.

This CDR3 is CASGLVLIPEGPTIHNEQFF. Here the CDR3 DNA reads TGTGCTAGTGGTTTGGTACTCATCCCCGAAGGCCCCACCATACACAATGAGCAGTTCTTC. V is TRBV12-5 and J is TRBJ2-1; no definite D call. The CDR3 totals 20 residues. The V end lost 0 bases, the J end lost 5 bases, and 26 bases lay between the germline ends. Germline assignment: CDR1 LGHNT and CDR2 FRNRAP. Variable domain in full (rest from reference TRBV12-5 and TRBJ2-1): DARVTQTPRHKVTEMGQEVTMRCQPILGHNTVFWYRQTMMQGLELLAYFRNRAPLDDSGMPKDRFSAEMPDATLATLKIQPSEPRDSAVYFCASGLVLIPEGPTIHNEQFFGPGTRLTVL.

The rearrangement links TRBV28 to TRBJ1-5; D might be TRBD1 (5 bases). The CDR3 runs to 16 residues. Germline V gene data show CDR1 as MDHEN and CDR2 as SYDVKM. Trimming took off 4 bases at V and 5 bases at J, with 18 bases between the two ends. CDR3: CASSSWGRTRHQPQHF. CDR3 sequence (DNA): TGTGCCAGCAGTTCGTGGGGCAGGACTCGACATCAGCCCCAGCATTTT. The full variable domain, with the rest looked up from reference TRBV28 and TRBJ1-5, is DVKVTQSSRYLVKRTGEKVFLECVQDMDHENMFWYRQDPGLGLRLIYFSYDVKMKEKGDIPEGYSVSREKKERFSLILESASTNQTSMYLCASSSWGRTRHQPQHFGDGTRLSIL.

This chain joins TRBV12-3 or TRBV12-4 and TRBJ2-3; no reliable D call. CDR3 size: 14 residues. Trimming removed 4 bases at V and 3 bases at J, with 11 bases between. The CDR3 DNA is TGTGCCAGCAGTTGGTCGGCAGGAACAGATACGCAGTATTTT. Amino acid sequence: CASSWSAGTDTQYF.

The chain has TRBV28 and TRBJ1-5; D is perhaps TRBD1 (6 bases). Germline lookup yields CDR1 MDHEN and CDR2 SYDVKM. CDR3 length equals 15 residues. The V end lost 6 bases, the J end lost 2 bases, and 14 bases lay between the germline ends. The CDR3 here is CASRVGAGGNQPQHF. In DNA, the CDR3 is TGTGCCAGCAGGGTTGGGGCAGGGGGCAATCAGCCCCAGCATTTT.

This clonotype was counted a few times. The chain carries TRBV28 and TRBJ2-7, with a weak D call TRBD2 (6 bases). The germline CDR1 and CDR2 sequences are MDHEN and SYDVKM. The CDR3 spans 14 residues. V lost 7 bases and J lost 3, with 16 bases in between. Written as DNA, the CDR3 is TGTGCCAGCACCAAAACTAGCATCCACTACGAGCAGTACTTC. Protein product: CASTKTSIHYEQYF.

The genes are TRBV5-1 and TRBJ1-2, with 7 bases aligning to TRBD1. The CDR3 covers 14 residues. From germline, CDR1 is SGHRS and CDR2 YFSETQ. V shed 4 bases, J shed 5 bases, and the junction held 8 bases outside the gene matches. The CDR3 coding sequence is TGCGCCAGCAGCACCGGGACAGTGGTATATGGCTACACCTTC. Protein product: CASSTGTVVYGYTF.

Only a few counts were recorded for this clonotype. J is TRBJ2-2 and V is TRBV28; D not resolved. This CDR3 has 14 residues. Germline V gives CDR1 MDHEN, CDR2 SYDVKM. V dropped 3 bases and J dropped 1 base, with 6 bases sitting between them. DNA for the CDR3: TGTGCCAGCAGTTTTTTTATGAACACCGGGGAGCTGTTTTTT. It specifies CASSFFMNTGELFF.

This clonotype was seen more than once but under ten times. This chain connects TRBV5-4 to TRBJ1-2, with D perhaps matching TRBD1 (6 bases). V was clipped by 7 bases and J by 2 bases, with 12 bases between them. This CDR3 is 13 amino acids long. The germline V gene encodes CDR1 SGHNT and CDR2 YYREEE (reference sequence). The CDR3 spells CASVDRPNYGYTF. The CDR3 nucleotides read TGTGCCAGCGTAGACAGGCCAAACTATGGCTACACCTTC.

The CDR3 DNA is TGTGCCAGCAGGGCGATGGAGAGCTACAATGAGCAGTTCTTC. It translates to CASRAMESYNEQFF. The rearrangement uses TRBV11-2 and TRBJ2-1, with D hard to call. This CDR3 has 14 residues. Germline V gene sequence: CDR1 SGHAT, CDR2 FQNNGV. Trimming removed 6 bases at V and 3 bases at J, with 12 bases between.

This chain uses TRBV3-1 with TRBJ2-1, with unresolved D. The CDR3 covers 12 residues. Between the trimmed V and J ends, which lost 1 base and 8 bases, there was a span of 6 bases. Germline V gene sequence: CDR1 LGHDT, CDR2 YNNKEL (reference sequence). CDR3 nucleotides: TGTGCCAGCAGCCAAGGAGTATATGAGCAGTTCTTC. Translation: CASSQGVYEQFF.

This clonotype was seen only a few times. The DNA for the CDR3 is TGTGCCAGCAGCTTAGTTGGTGTTGGCGACGAGCAGTACTTC. Translation gives CASSLVGVGDEQYF. The chain links TRBV11-2 to TRBJ2-7; D gene unclear. CDR3 length equals 14 residues. In germline, CDR1 is SGHAT, CDR2 FQNNGV. The germline V and J ends were trimmed by 1 base and 5 bases, with 12 bases remaining between them.

The rearrangement links TRBV20-1 to TRBJ1-2; D is possibly TRBD1 (6 bases). Trimming removed 5 bases at V and 3 bases at J, with 16 bases between. CDR3 length equals 14 residues. CDR1 and CDR2 from the germline V gene are DFQATT and SNEGSKA (reference sequence). The CDR3 coding sequence is TGCAGTGCTCTCGGACAGCTAAACTACTATGGCTACACCTTC. It encodes CSALGQLNYYGYTF.

This clonotype was detected a few times. This sequence joins TRBV6-2 or TRBV6-3 and TRBJ2-7; TRBD1 might be the D (6 bases). With 1 base removed from V and 0 bases from J, the gap between germline ends came to 13 bases. Germline CDR1 is MNHEY and CDR2 is SVGEGT. This CDR3 region has 16 residues. The CDR3 nucleotides read TGTGCCAGCAGTTACTTACTTGACAGGAGCTCCTACGAGCAGTACTTC. Amino acids: CASSYLLDRSSYEQYF.